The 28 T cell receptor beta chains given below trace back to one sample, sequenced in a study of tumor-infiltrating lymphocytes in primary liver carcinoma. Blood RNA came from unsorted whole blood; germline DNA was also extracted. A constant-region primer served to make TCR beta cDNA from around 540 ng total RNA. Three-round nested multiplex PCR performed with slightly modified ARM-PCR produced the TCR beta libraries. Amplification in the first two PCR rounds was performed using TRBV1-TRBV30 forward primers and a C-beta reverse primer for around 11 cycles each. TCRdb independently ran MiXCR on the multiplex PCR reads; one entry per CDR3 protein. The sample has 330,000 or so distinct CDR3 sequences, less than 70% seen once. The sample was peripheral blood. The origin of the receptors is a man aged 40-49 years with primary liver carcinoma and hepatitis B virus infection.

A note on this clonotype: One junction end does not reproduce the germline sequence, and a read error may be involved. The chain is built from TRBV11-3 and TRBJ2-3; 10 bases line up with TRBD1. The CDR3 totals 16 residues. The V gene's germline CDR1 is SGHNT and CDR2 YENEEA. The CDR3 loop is CASSLPRDRGADTQYF. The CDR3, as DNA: TGCGCCAGCAGCCTGCCCCGGGACAGGGGCGCCGATACGCAGTATTTT.

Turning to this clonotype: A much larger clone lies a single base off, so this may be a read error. CDR3 bases: TGTGCCACCCTAGACCGGGACAGGACCTCCTACAAGCAGTACTTC. Translated, it gives CATLDRDRTSYKQYF. This chain joins TRBV6-1 and TRBJ2-7; 8 bases are a match to TRBD1. CDR3 length equals 15 residues. From germline, CDR1 is MNHNS and CDR2 SASEGT.

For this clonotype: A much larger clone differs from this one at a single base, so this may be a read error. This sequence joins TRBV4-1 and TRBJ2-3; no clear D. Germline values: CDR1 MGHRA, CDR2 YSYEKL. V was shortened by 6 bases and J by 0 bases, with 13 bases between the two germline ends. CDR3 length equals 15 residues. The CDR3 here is CASSQIHGSTDTQYF. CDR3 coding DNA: TGCGCCAGCAGTCAGATACATGGAAGCACAGATACGCAGTATTTT.

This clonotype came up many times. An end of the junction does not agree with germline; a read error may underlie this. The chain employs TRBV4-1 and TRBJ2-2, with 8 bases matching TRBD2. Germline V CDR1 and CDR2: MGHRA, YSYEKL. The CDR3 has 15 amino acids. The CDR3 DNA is TGCGCCAGCAGACAAGCCGGGACTAGCACCGGGGAGCTGTTTTTT. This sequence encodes CASRQAGTSTGELFF.

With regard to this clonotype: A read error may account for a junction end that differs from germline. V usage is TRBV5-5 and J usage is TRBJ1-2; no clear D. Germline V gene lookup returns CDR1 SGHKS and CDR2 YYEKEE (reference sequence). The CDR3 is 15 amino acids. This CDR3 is CVSSLRAALNYGYTF. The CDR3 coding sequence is TGTGTCAGCAGCTTGAGGGCAGCGTTAAACTATGGCTACACCTTC.

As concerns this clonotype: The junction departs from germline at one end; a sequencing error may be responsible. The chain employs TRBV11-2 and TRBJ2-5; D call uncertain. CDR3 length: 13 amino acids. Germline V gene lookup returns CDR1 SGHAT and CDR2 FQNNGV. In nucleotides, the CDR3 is TGTGCCAGCAGCTTAGGTCAGGAAGAGAGCCAGTACTTC. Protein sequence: CASSLGQEESQYF.

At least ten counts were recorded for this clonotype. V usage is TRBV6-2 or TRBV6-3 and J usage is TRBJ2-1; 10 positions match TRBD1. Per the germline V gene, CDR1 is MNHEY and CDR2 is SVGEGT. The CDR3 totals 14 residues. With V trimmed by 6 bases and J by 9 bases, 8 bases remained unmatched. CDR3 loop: CASSPLDRGLEQFF. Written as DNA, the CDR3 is TGTGCCAGCAGCCCCCTTGACAGGGGGCTTGAGCAGTTCTTC.

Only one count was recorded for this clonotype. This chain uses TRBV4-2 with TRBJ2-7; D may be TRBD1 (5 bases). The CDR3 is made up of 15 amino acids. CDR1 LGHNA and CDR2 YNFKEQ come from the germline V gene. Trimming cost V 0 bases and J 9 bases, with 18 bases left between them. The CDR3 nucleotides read TGTGCCAGCAGCCAAGAGTGGGGCGGTGACTGCGGGCAGTACTTC. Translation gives CASSQEWGGDCGQYF.

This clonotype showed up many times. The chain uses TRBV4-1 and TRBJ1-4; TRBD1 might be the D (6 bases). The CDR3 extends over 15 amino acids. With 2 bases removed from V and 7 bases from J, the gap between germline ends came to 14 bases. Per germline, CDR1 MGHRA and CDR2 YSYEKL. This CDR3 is CASSQTPGVPEKLFF. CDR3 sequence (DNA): TGCGCCAGCAGCCAAACCCCAGGGGTACCTGAAAAACTGTTTTTT.

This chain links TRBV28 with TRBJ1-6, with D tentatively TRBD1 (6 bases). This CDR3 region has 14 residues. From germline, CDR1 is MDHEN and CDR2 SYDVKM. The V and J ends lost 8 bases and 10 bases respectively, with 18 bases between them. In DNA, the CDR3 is TGTGCCAGCCGAACAGGGTTATGGGTCTCACCCCTCCACTTT. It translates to CASRTGLWVSPLHF.

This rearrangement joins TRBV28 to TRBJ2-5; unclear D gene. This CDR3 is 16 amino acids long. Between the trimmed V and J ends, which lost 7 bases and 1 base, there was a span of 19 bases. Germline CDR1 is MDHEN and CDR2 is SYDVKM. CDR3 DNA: TGTGCCAGCAACCAACTTGTGGGGTTATCCCAAGAGACCCAGTACTTC. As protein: CASNQLVGLSQETQYF.

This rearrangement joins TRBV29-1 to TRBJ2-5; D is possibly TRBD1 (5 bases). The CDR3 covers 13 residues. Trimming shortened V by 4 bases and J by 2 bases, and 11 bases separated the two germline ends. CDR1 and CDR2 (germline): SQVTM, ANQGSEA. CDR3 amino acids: CSVAGHRQETQYF. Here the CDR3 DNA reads TGCAGCGTTGCCGGACATAGACAAGAGACCCAGTACTTC.

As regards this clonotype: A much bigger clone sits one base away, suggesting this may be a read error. This CDR3 is CDSRDNGSGNTIYF. CDR3 in DNA: TGCGACAGCAGGGATAACGGCTCTGGAAACACCATATATTTT. The chain couples TRBV10-2 to TRBJ1-3; a weak D match, TRBD1 (5 bases). The germline gives CDR1 WSHSY, CDR2 SAAADI. The CDR3 runs 14 residues.

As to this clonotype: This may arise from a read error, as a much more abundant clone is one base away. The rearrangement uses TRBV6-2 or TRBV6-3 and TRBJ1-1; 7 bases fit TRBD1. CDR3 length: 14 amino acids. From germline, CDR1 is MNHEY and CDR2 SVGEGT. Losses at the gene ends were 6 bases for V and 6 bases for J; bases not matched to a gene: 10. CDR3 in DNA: TGTGCCAGCAGCCCCGACAGGGTCAACTCTGAAGCTTTCTTT. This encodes CASSPDRVNSEAFF.

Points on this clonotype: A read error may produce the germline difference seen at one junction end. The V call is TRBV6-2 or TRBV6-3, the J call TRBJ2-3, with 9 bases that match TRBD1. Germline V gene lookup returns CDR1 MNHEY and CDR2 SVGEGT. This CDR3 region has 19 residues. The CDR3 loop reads CASRPVPGQGPGSTGTRYF. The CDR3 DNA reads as TGTGCCAGCAGACCGGTACCGGGACAGGGACCGGGGTCCACAGGTACGCGGTATTTT.

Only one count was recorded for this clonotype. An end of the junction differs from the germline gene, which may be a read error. The CDR3 spells CASSLGSFNALAAITQYF. The CDR3 bases are TGTGCCAGTAGCTTAGGTTCTTTTAATGCACTAGCAGCCATAACGCAGTATTTT. The genes are TRBV11-2 and TRBJ2-3, with D maybe TRBD2 (6 bases). CDR3 length: 18 residues. Germline values: CDR1 SGHAT, CDR2 FQNNGV.

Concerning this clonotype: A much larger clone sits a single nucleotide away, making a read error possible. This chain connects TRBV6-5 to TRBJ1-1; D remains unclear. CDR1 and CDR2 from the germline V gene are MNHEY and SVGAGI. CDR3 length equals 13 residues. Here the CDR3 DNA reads TGTGCCAGCAGTTACTCCTGGAACACTGAAGATTTCTTT. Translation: CASSYSWNTEDFF.

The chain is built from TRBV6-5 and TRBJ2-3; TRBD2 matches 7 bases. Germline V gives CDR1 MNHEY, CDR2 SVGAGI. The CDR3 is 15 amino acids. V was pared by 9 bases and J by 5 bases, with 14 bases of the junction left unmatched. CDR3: CARRLAGAHIDTQYF. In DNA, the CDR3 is TGTGCCAGAAGATTGGCGGGAGCCCACATAGATACGCAGTATTTT.

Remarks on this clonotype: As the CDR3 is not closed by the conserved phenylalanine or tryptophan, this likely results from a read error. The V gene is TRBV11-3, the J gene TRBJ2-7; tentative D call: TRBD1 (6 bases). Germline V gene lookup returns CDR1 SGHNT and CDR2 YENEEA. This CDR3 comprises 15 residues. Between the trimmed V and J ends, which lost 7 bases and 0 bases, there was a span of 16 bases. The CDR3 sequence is CASNVGQGSSYEQYL. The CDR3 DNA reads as TGTGCCAGCAACGTGGGACAAGGGAGCTCCTACGAGCAGTACTTG.

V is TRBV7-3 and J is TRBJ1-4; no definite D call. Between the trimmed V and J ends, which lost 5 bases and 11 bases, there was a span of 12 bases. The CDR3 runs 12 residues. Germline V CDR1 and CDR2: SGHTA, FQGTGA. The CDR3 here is CASSQGLFKLFF. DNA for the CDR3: TGTGCCAGCAGCCAAGGGCTCTTCAAACTGTTTTTT.

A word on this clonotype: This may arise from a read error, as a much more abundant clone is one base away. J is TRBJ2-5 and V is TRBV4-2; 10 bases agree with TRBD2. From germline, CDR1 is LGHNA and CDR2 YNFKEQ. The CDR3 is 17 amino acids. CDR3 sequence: CDSSQDMLAGDQETQYF. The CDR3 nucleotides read TGTGACAGCAGCCAAGATATGCTAGCGGGAGACCAAGAGACCCAGTACTTC.

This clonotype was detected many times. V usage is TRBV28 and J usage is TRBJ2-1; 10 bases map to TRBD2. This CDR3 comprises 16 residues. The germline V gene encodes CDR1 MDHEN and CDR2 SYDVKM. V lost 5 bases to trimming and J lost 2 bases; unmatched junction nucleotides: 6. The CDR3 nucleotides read TGTGCCAGCAGTGATCCGAGCGGGAGGGCCTACAATGAGCAGTTCTTC. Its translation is CASSDPSGRAYNEQFF.

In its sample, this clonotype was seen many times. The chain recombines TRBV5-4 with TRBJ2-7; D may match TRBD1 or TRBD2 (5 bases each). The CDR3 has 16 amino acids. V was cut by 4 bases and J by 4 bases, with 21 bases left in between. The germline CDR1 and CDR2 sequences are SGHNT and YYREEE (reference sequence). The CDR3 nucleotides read TGTGCCAGCAGCAGTGATCTTGGTGGGACGGCTTACGAGCAGTACTTC. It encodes CASSSDLGGTAYEQYF. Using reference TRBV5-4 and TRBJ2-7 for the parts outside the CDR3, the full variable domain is ETGVTQSPTHLIKTRGQQVTLRCSSQSGHNTVSWYQQALGQGPQFIFQYYREEENGRGNFPPRFSGLQFPNYSSELNVNALELDDSALYLCASSSDLGGTAYEQYFGPGTRLTVT.

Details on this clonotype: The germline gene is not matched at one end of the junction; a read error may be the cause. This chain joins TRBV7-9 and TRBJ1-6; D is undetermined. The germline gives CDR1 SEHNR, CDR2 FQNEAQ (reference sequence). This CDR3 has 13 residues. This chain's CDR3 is CASRSEDNSPFHF. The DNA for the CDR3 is TGTGCCAGCAGGTCTGAGGATAATTCACCCTTCCACTTT.

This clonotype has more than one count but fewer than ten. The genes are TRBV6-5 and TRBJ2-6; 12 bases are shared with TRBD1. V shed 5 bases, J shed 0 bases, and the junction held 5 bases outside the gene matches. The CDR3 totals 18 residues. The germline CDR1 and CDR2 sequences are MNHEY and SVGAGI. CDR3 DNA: TGTGCCAGCAGTCATGGGACAGGGGGCTACTCTGGGGCCAACGTCCTGACTTTC. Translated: CASSHGTGGYSGANVLTF.

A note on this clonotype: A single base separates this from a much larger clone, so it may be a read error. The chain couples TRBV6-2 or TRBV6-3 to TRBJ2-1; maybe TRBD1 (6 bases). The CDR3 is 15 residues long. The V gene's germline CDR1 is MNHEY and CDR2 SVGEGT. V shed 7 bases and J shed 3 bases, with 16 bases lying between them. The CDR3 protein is CASIPLTGFYNEQFF. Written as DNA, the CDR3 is TGTGCCAGCATTCCCCTGACAGGTTTCTACAATGAGCAGTTCTTC.

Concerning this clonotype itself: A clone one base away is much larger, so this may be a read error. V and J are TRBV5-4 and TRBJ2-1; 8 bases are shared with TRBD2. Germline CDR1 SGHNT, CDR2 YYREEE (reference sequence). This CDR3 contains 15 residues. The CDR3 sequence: CAISLRGSGTNEQFF. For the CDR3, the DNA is TGTGCCATCAGCCTGCGGGGTAGCGGGACAAATGAGCAGTTCTTC.

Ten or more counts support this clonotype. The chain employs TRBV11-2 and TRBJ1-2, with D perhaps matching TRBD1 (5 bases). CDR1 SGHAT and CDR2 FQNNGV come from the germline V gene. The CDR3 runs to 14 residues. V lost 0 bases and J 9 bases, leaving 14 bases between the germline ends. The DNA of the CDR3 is TGTGCCAGCAGCTTAGAGCAGGGCCTAGAGAGCTACACCTTC. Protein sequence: CASSLEQGLESYTF.